This entry lists 3 T cell receptor beta chains sequenced from one sample in a study of T cell responses to AZD1222 COVID-19 vaccine. Some clones are missing from TCRdb's copy, which holds only in-frame ones; the method was immunoSEQ multiplex PCR. The top ten clones hold around 10% of a sample with around 130,000 clones, about 86% of them seen once. This specimen was peripheral blood, taken on day 0 of AZD1222 vaccination. All receptors derive from an adult in good health.

This clone was counted once. The V gene is TRBV19, the J gene TRBJ2-5, with D unclear. Germline V gene lookup returns CDR1 LNHDA and CDR2 SQIVND (reference sequence). The CDR3 runs to 12 residues. Trimming pared 4 bases from V and 0 bases from J, leaving 3 bases between. In nucleotides, the CDR3 is TGTGCCAGTAGTAAATACCAAGAGACCCAGTACTTC. Its translation is CASSKYQETQYF.

V is TRBV28 and J is TRBJ2-5; the D gene is possibly TRBD1 (5 bases). Germline V gene lookup returns CDR1 MDHEN and CDR2 SYDVKM. The CDR3 has 15 amino acids. The V and J ends lost 4 bases and 2 bases respectively, with 14 bases between them. For the CDR3, the DNA is TGTGCCAGCAGTTACCGACAGTTCCCTCAAGAGACCCAGTACTTC. Amino acid sequence: CASSYRQFPQETQYF.

The chain recombines TRBV12-5 with TRBJ2-5, with 9 bases fitting TRBD2. The CDR3 loop spans 16 amino acids. The V gene's germline CDR1 is LGHNT and CDR2 FRNRAP. V dropped 0 bases and J dropped 8; count of bases not matched to a gene: 10. The DNA for the CDR3 is TGTGCTAGTGGTTTGGTTCAGACTAGCGGACCCCCAACCCAGTACTTC. Its translation is CASGLVQTSGPPTQYF.